Shown below are 14 T cell receptor beta chains from a single sample sequenced in a study of T cell repertoires in cytomegalovirus infection (dated by TCRdb to between 2017 and 2020). The listed sequencing device is Illumina HiSeq 1500. The public reads were reprocessed in TCRdb via fastp at Q25 and MiXCR, keeping in-frame beta chains. Each record represents a unique CDR3 protein, reported with the most common genes and DNA among its rows. The sample yields under 600,000 distinct CDR3 sequences; 16% were counted once. The biggest ten clones account for around 25% of the sample. The specimen sequenced was CD8+ T cells from PBMCs. These receptors originate from a human donor in good health (CMV status not recorded). Some clones in this sample may be carry-over from other donors' samples.

As to this clonotype: As the CDR3 is not closed by the conserved phenylalanine or tryptophan, this likely results from a read error. The DNA is omitted, as the CDR3 cannot be located on it reliably, and the CDR3 follows TCRdb's listing. The chain couples TRBV20-1 to TRBJ2-1; no check of the table's D call, TRBD2, against the DNA was made. CDR1 is DFQATT and CDR2 is SNEGSKA in the germline V gene (reference sequence). The CDR3 adds up to 10 amino acids, both ends counted. The CDR3 sequence is CRPVAEVRFL.

This clonotype was seen a few times. The genes are TRBV14 and TRBJ2-1, with D uncertain. Germline loops: CDR1 SGHDN, CDR2 FVKESK. Trimming pared 0 bases from V and 4 bases from J, leaving 4 bases between. The CDR3 is 13 amino acids. CDR3 sequence: CASSQEWYNEQFF. The CDR3, as DNA: TGTGCCAGCAGCCAAGAATGGTACAATGAGCAGTTCTTC.

The chain has TRBV2 and TRBJ2-2; D is undetermined. Germline CDR1 reads SNHLY; CDR2 reads FYNNEI. The ends were cut back, 3 bases at V and 2 bases at J, with 13 bases in the middle. CDR3 length: 16 amino acids. Written as DNA, the CDR3 is TGTGCCAGCAGTGATGTTGAGAAAGTCAACACCGGGGAGCTGTTTTTT. Translating gives CASSDVEKVNTGELFF.

The gene calls are TRBV5-6 and TRBJ2-3, with D perhaps matching TRBD2 (5 bases). This CDR3 region has 14 residues. Germline lookup yields CDR1 SGHDT and CDR2 YYEEEE. V dropped 4 bases and J dropped 3 bases, with 12 bases sitting between them. CDR3 amino acids: CASSTRRRTDTQYF. The CDR3 nucleotides are TGTGCCAGCAGCACCCGAAGGAGGACAGATACGCAGTATTTT.

This clonotype was observed at least ten times. The rearrangement joins TRBV28 to TRBJ2-1; possibly TRBD2 for D (6 bases). The CDR3 extends over 16 amino acids. V was shortened by 8 bases and J by 2 bases, with 19 bases between the two germline ends. Germline V gene sequence: CDR1 MDHEN, CDR2 SYDVKM. The CDR3 coding sequence is TGTGCCAGCGTTCTTACGGGGGAAGGGACCTACAATGAGCAGTTCTTC. Translated: CASVLTGEGTYNEQFF.

J is TRBJ1-1 and V is TRBV27; D not certain. The CDR3 is 12 residues long. V was pared by 5 bases and J by 7 bases, with 11 bases between. From germline, CDR1 is MNHEY and CDR2 SMNVEV (reference sequence). The CDR3 coding sequence is TGTGCCAGCAGTCGCGGGAGCGGTGAAGCTTTCTTT. Translation gives CASSRGSGEAFF.

This clonotype has at least ten counts. This sequence joins TRBV2 and TRBJ2-7; D is tentatively TRBD1 or TRBD2 (5 bases each). Germline loops: CDR1 SNHLY, CDR2 FYNNEI. V lost 2 bases and J 5 bases, leaving 13 bases between the germline ends. This CDR3 is built from 14 residues. The DNA for the CDR3 is TGTGCCAGCAGTGAATCTCTCGGGACCCACGAGCAGTACTTC. Encoded protein: CASSESLGTHEQYF. The full variable domain, completed using reference TRBV2 and TRBJ2-7, is EPEVTQTPSHQVTQMGQEVILRCVPISNHLYFYWYRQILGQKVEFLVSFYNNEISEKSEIFDDQFSVERPDGSNFTLKIRSTKLEDSAMYFCASSESLGTHEQYFGPGTRLTVT.

This clonotype was counted many times. This rearrangement joins TRBV28 to TRBJ2-1; 9 positions match TRBD2. The germline gives CDR1 MDHEN, CDR2 SYDVKM. This CDR3 comprises 17 residues. After removal of 5 bases from V and 4 bases from J, the junction contained 12 bases not matched to a gene. The CDR3 DNA sequence: TGTGCCAGCAGTGGACTAGCGTCCGTAAGGGGGTACAATGAGCAGTTCTTC. Residues: CASSGLASVRGYNEQFF.

In this sample, this clonotype turned up a few times. CDR3 in amino acids: CAKNLDSTSYEQYF. CDR3 DNA sequence: TGTGCCAAAAACCTGGACAGCACCTCCTACGAGCAGTACTTC. V is TRBV6-1 and J is TRBJ2-7; weak D call: TRBD1 (6 bases). V was pared by 10 bases and J by 0 bases, with 16 bases between. The length of the CDR3 is 14 residues. Germline V gene lookup returns CDR1 MNHNS and CDR2 SASEGT.

The chain links TRBV20-1 to TRBJ2-3; 8 positions match TRBD1. The CDR3 is made up of 16 amino acids. Germline V gives CDR1 DFQATT, CDR2 SNEGSKA (reference sequence). The ends lost 0 bases at V and 2 bases at J; junction bases unmatched: 7. The DNA for the CDR3 is TGCAGTGCTAGAGACTTCAGGGGGCGGTACACAGATACGCAGTATTTT. Protein product: CSARDFRGRYTDTQYF.

This rearrangement joins TRBV7-3 to TRBJ2-1, with TRBD1 matching over 11 bases. This CDR3 is 18 amino acids long. Germline values: CDR1 SGHTA, CDR2 FQGTGA. J gave up 0 bases and V 5 bases, and 9 bases lay outside the gene matches. The CDR3 reads CASSRGQGAYSSYNEQFF. The CDR3 nucleotides read TGTGCCAGCAGCCGCGGACAGGGGGCTTACAGCTCCTACAATGAGCAGTTCTTC.

This rearrangement joins TRBV12-3 or TRBV12-4 to TRBJ1-3; no reliable D call. Deletions cut 6 bases from V and 0 bases from J, with 3 bases between. The CDR3 has 12 amino acids. Here the CDR3 DNA reads TGTGCCAGCAGGGACTCTGGAAACACCATATATTTT. It specifies CASRDSGNTIYF.

The chain recombines TRBV6-8 with TRBJ2-5, with TRBD1 matching over 10 bases. This CDR3 is built from 15 residues. The ends lost 6 bases at V and 5 bases at J; junction bases unmatched: 9. Germline V CDR1 and CDR2: MNHGY, SAAAGT. CDR3 DNA: TGTGCCAGCAGCCCCGGGACAGGGGTAGGGGAGACCCAGTACTTC. As protein: CASSPGTGVGETQYF.

Ten or more counts support this clonotype. This chain links TRBV10-2 with TRBJ1-4, with 9 bases that match TRBD1. The CDR3 is made up of 17 amino acids. CDR1 is WSHSY and CDR2 is SAAADI in the germline V gene. Losses at the gene ends were 6 bases for V and 2 bases for J; bases not matched to a gene: 10. CDR3 sequence: CASRTTGGIRTNEKLFF. Written as DNA, the CDR3 is TGCGCCAGCAGGACCACAGGGGGCATTCGTACTAATGAAAAACTGTTTTTT.